Below, 22 T cell receptor beta chains from the same sample are listed, as sequenced in a study of OX40 agonist ivuxolimab in advanced cancers. Method: immunoSEQ multiplex PCR; TCRdb's copy keeps in-frame clones and lacks some. The data contain tens of thousands of clones, roughly nine tenths of them singletons. Sequenced material: CD4+ or CD8+ T cells sorted from blood, taken in a trial of the OX40 agonist ivuxolimab. The origin of the receptors is an adult with an advanced solid tumor such as melanoma, head and neck, liver or kidney cancer.

V and J are TRBV6-4 and TRBJ2-7; a weak D match, TRBD2 (7 bases). Trimming pared 8 bases from V and 1 base from J, leaving 18 bases between. CDR3 length: 15 amino acids. Germline CDR1 is MRHNA and CDR2 is SNTAGT. In nucleotides, the CDR3 is TGTGCCAGCGGGCCTGAGGGGGGGTGGTCCTACGAGCAGTACTTC. This encodes CASGPEGGWSYEQYF.

The V call is TRBV7-2, the J call TRBJ2-7; D remains ambiguous. This CDR3 comprises 12 residues. The V gene's germline CDR1 is SGHTA and CDR2 FQGNSA. With 5 bases removed from V and 2 bases from J, the gap between germline ends came to 7 bases. CDR3 sequence reads: CASSNPPYEQYF. DNA of the CDR3: TGTGCCAGCAGCAACCCTCCCTACGAGCAGTACTTC.

The V and J genes are TRBV15 and TRBJ2-5; 9 nucleotides align to TRBD1. Germline V gene data show CDR1 as LNHNV and CDR2 as YYDKDF (reference sequence). J lost 4 bases, V lost 3 bases, and 6 bases had no gene match. This CDR3 comprises 15 residues. The CDR3 DNA reads TGTGCCACCAGCAGGGGACAGGGAAGGTTAGAGACCCAGTACTTC. It translates to CATSRGQGRLETQYF.

The chain carries TRBV6-6 and TRBJ1-4; D not resolved. The CDR3 extends over 13 amino acids. Trimming removed 8 bases at V and 6 bases at J, with 13 bases between. Germline V gene sequence: CDR1 MNHNY, CDR2 SVGAGI (reference sequence). CDR3 sequence reads: CASRRAVDEKLFF. As DNA, the CDR3 is TGTGCCAGCCGCCGGGCAGTAGATGAAAAACTGTTTTTT.

V usage is TRBV27 and J usage is TRBJ2-7; TRBD2 agrees at 9 bases. V gave up 4 bases and J gave up 2 bases; unmatched junction bases: 6. This CDR3 has 15 amino acids. Looked up from germline, CDR1 is MNHEY and CDR2 is SMNVEV (reference sequence). CDR3 in DNA: TGTGCCAGCAGTTCCCGGACTAGCGCCACCTACGAGCAGTACTTC. This gives the protein CASSSRTSATYEQYF.

The genes are TRBV6-6 and TRBJ1-5; 11 bases align to TRBD1. This CDR3 contains 14 residues. CDR1 MNHNY and CDR2 SVGAGI come from the germline V gene (reference sequence). The V gene end was trimmed by 6 bases and the J gene end by 5 bases; junction bases not matched to a gene: 3. This chain's CDR3 is CASRRTGGHQPQHF. In DNA, the CDR3 is TGTGCCAGCAGGCGGACAGGGGGCCATCAGCCCCAGCATTTT.

The V gene is TRBV6-5, the J gene TRBJ2-3; no definite D call. This CDR3 contains 12 residues. CDR1 is MNHEY, CDR2 SVGAGI, per germline. Trimming shortened V by 6 bases and J by 0 bases, and 4 bases separated the two germline ends. The CDR3 DNA follows: TGTGCCAGCAGGACTAGCACAGATACGCAGTATTTT. Translating gives CASRTSTDTQYF.

V gene TRBV2 combines with J gene TRBJ2-3; D is unresolved. Germline-derived CDR1 and CDR2 are SNHLY and FYNNEI. Trimming took 2 bases from V and 6 from J, leaving 6 bases between them. This CDR3 contains 12 residues. As DNA, the CDR3 is TGTGCCAGCAGTGAATCGGTGGATACGCAGTATTTT. Protein sequence: CASSESVDTQYF.

CDR3 sequence: CASTFSGRVLTDTQYF. As DNA, the CDR3 is TGTGCCAGCACTTTTAGCGGGAGGGTCCTCACAGATACGCAGTATTTT. The chain combines TRBV27 with TRBJ2-3; TRBD2 matches at 11 bases. Trimming removed 7 bases from V and 2 bases from J; junction bases left unmatched: 8. Germline lookup yields CDR1 MNHEY and CDR2 SMNVEV (reference sequence). CDR3 length: 16 amino acids.

V gene TRBV9 combines with J gene TRBJ1-1; D remains ambiguous. CDR1 SGDLS and CDR2 YYNGEE come from the germline V gene. V was shortened by 3 bases and J by 3 bases, with 12 bases between the two germline ends. The CDR3 contains 14 residues. The CDR3 sequence is CASSETTWDTEAFF. As DNA, the CDR3 is TGTGCCAGCAGCGAAACCACATGGGACACTGAAGCTTTCTTT.

The sample holds one count of this clone. The chain uses TRBV13 and TRBJ2-7, with 10 bases matching TRBD2. The V and J ends lost 4 bases and 6 bases, in that order; junction bases with no gene match: 9. CDR1 PRHDT and CDR2 FYEKMQ come from the germline V gene (reference sequence). CDR3 length: 15 residues. CDR3 region: CASSYKSGGAFEQYF. CDR3 DNA: TGTGCCAGCAGCTATAAAAGCGGGGGGGCTTTCGAGCAGTACTTC.

V is TRBV7-9 and J is TRBJ2-6; TRBD1 matches at 7 bases. The germline V gene has CDR1 SEHNR and CDR2 FQNEAQ (reference sequence). J was trimmed by 0 bases and V by 5 bases; bases with no gene match: 10. There are 18 residues in the CDR3. The CDR3 coding sequence is TGTGCCAGCAGCCCGCCGGGACAGAGGAACTCTGGGGCCAACGTCCTGACTTTC. Its translation is CASSPPGQRNSGANVLTF.

The rearrangement joins TRBV5-1 to TRBJ2-1; TRBD2 matches at 10 bases. This CDR3 has 15 residues. Germline V CDR1 and CDR2: SGHRS, YFSETQ. Trimming took 4 bases from V and 5 from J; bases not matched to a gene: 6. CDR3 bases: TGCGCCAGCAGCCCACTGAGCGGGGGGGACAATGAGCAGTTCTTC. Translated, it gives CASSPLSGGDNEQFF.

Here the CDR3 DNA reads TGTGCCAGCAGGCCCCCGGGAGAGGGCCAAGAGACCCAGTACTTC. Translation: CASRPPGEGQETQYF. The chain combines TRBV28 with TRBJ2-5; D may be TRBD2 (6 bases). The CDR3 is made up of 15 amino acids. Trimming left V 6 bases short and J 1 base short, with 15 bases between. Germline V CDR1 and CDR2: MDHEN, SYDVKM.

This chain uses TRBV5-1 with TRBJ2-2; D not resolved. V was pared by 3 bases and J by 2 bases, with 11 bases between. The CDR3 sequence is 15 residues long. Per germline, CDR1 SGHRS and CDR2 YFSETQ. The CDR3 sequence is CASSWATANTGELFF. CDR3 DNA: TGCGCCAGCAGCTGGGCTACAGCTAACACCGGGGAGCTGTTTTTT.

The rearrangement uses TRBV5-4 and TRBJ1-1, with unresolved D. V was shortened by 0 bases and J by 3 bases, with 9 bases between the two germline ends. The CDR3 extends over 14 amino acids. The germline V gene has CDR1 SGHNT and CDR2 YYREEE (reference sequence). The DNA of the CDR3 is TGTGCCAGCAGCTTGGTAGTGGGAGACACTGAAGCTTTCTTT. Its protein product is CASSLVVGDTEAFF.

This clone was found a few times. CDR3 DNA sequence: TGTGCCAGCAGCCCAAGGGTCCGGGGGGAGTACACTGAAGCTTTCTTT. Translating gives CASSPRVRGEYTEAFF. This chain links TRBV7-8 with TRBJ1-1; weak D call: TRBD1 (5 bases). Trimming removed 5 bases at V and 3 bases at J, with 19 bases between. The CDR3 has 16 amino acids. Germline CDR1 reads SGHVS; CDR2 reads FQNEAQ.

The V and J genes are TRBV10-1 and TRBJ2-7, with D unresolved. Trimming stripped 2 bases from V and 1 base from J, with 3 bases between. CDR3 size: 12 residues. Germline V gives CDR1 WNHNN, CDR2 SYGVQD (reference sequence). The CDR3 region has the DNA TGCGCCAGCAGTGAGAATTCCTACGAGCAGTACTTC. Translated, it gives CASSENSYEQYF.

The V call is TRBV27, the J call TRBJ1-6, with D perhaps TRBD1 (5 bases). CDR1 and CDR2 from the germline V gene are MNHEY and SMNVEV (reference sequence). The CDR3 has 13 amino acids. Trimming cost V 8 bases and J 5 bases, with 10 bases left between them. CDR3 sequence: CASADRNNSPLHF. CDR3 DNA: TGTGCCAGCGCTGACAGAAATAATTCACCCCTCCACTTT.

This chain uses TRBV5-6 with TRBJ2-2, with D unclear. CDR3 length: 15 residues. The ends were cut back, 1 base at V and 1 base at J, with 8 bases in the middle. The germline CDR1 and CDR2 sequences are SGHDT and YYEEEE. CDR3 sequence (DNA): TGTGCCAGCAGCTTGTGGTGGGGGAACACCGGGGAGCTGTTTTTT. It codes for CASSLWWGNTGELFF.

This clone appeared a few times. V and J are TRBV18 and TRBJ2-5, with D hard to call. CDR3 size: 13 residues. Trimming took off 3 bases at V and 5 bases at J, with 10 bases between the two ends. Germline V CDR1 and CDR2: KGHSH, LQKENI. The CDR3 coding sequence is TGTGCCAGCTCACCCAATACAGTGGAGACCCAGTACTTC. Its protein product is CASSPNTVETQYF.

This clone was observed once. The rearrangement links TRBV10-3 to TRBJ2-5; TRBD1 agrees at 8 bases. Germline CDR1 ENHRY, CDR2 SYGVKD. There are 14 residues in the CDR3. V shed 4 bases, J shed 1 base, and the junction held 2 bases outside the gene matches. CDR3 sequence reads: CAISGDRGQETQYF. CDR3 nucleotides: TGTGCCATCAGTGGAGACAGGGGCCAAGAGACCCAGTACTTC.